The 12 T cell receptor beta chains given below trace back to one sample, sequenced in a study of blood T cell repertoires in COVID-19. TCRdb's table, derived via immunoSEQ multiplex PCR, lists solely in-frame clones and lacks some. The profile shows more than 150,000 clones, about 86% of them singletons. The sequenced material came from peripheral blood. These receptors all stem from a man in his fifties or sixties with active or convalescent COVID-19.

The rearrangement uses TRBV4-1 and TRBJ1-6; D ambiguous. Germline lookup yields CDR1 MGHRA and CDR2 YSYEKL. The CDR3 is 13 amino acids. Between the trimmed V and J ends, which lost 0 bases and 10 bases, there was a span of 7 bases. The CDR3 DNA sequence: TGCGCCAGCAGCCAAGAGGCGGGCTCACCCCTCCACTTT. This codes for CASSQEAGSPLHF.

The CDR3 DNA reads as TGTGCCAGCAGCCCGAGACCGGGACAGGGGAGCGGGGAGCTGTTTTTT. Translating it yields CASSPRPGQGSGELFF. The chain uses TRBV7-9 and TRBJ2-2, with 10 bases identical to TRBD1. This CDR3 has 16 residues. Losses at the gene ends were 5 bases for V and 7 bases for J; bases not matched to a gene: 10. The germline gives CDR1 SEHNR, CDR2 FQNEAQ (reference sequence).

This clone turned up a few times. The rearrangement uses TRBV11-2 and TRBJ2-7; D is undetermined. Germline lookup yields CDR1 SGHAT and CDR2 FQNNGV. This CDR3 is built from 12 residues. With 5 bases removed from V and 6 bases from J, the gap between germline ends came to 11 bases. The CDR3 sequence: CASSPRKLEQYF. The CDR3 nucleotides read TGTGCCAGCAGCCCACGAAAGCTCGAGCAGTACTTC.

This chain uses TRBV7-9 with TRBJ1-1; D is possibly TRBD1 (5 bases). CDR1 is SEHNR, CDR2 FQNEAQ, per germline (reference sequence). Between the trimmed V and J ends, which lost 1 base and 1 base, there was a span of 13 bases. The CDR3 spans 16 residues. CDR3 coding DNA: TGTGCCAGCAGCTTAGTTTTGGGGCGGTCGAACACTGAAGCTTTCTTT. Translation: CASSLVLGRSNTEAFF.

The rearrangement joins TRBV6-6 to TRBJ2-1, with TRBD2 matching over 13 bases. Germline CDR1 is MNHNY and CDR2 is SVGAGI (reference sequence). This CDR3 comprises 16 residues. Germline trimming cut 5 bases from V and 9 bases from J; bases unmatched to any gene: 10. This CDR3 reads CASSTPGTSGKLEQFF. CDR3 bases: TGTGCCAGCAGTACTCCCGGGACTAGCGGGAAGCTTGAGCAGTTCTTC.

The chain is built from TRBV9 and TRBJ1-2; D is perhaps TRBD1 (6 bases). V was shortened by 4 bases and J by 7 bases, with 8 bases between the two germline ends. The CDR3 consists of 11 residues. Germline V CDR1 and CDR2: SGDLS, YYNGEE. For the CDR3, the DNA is TGTGCCAGCAGCTCCAGGGGTGGCTACACCTTC. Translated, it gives CASSSRGGYTF.

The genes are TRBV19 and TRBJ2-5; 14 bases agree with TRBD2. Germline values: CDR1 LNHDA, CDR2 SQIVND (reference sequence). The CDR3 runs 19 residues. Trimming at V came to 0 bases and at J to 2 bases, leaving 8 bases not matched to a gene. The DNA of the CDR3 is TGTGCCAGTAGTATAGACTGGACTAGCGGGGGGCTTGCTCAAGAGACCCAGTACTTC. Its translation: CASSIDWTSGGLAQETQYF.

CDR3 in DNA: TGTGCCAGCAGCGTGGGACAGGGGGAAGCTTTCTTT. Translating it yields CASSVGQGEAFF. The gene calls are TRBV6-6 and TRBJ1-1, with 10 bases that match TRBD1. The V segment lost 6 bases and the J segment 8 bases; nucleotides outside the gene matches: 3. Germline V gives CDR1 MNHNY, CDR2 SVGAGI (reference sequence). CDR3 length: 12 amino acids.

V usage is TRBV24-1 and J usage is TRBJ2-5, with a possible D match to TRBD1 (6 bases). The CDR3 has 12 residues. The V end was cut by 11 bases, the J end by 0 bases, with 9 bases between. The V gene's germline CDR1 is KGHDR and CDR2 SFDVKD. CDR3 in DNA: TGTGCCAACACAGGGTACCAAGAGACCCAGTACTTC. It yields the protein CANTGYQETQYF.

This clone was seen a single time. CDR3 coding DNA: TGCAGTGTCCCTCGCAGGGATGAGCAGTTCTTC. As protein: CSVPRRDEQFF. The V and J genes are TRBV20-1 and TRBJ2-1, with TRBD1 as a possible D gene (5 bases). The germline V gene has CDR1 DFQATT and CDR2 SNEGSKA (reference sequence). Trimming cost V 7 bases and J 8 bases, with 12 bases left between them. This CDR3 comprises 11 residues.

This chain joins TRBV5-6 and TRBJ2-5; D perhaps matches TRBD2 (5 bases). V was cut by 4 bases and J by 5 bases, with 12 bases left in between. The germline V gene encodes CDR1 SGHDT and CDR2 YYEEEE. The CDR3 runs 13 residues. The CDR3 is CASSQDRGETQYF. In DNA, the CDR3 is TGTGCCAGCAGCCAGGACCGCGGGGAGACCCAGTACTTC.

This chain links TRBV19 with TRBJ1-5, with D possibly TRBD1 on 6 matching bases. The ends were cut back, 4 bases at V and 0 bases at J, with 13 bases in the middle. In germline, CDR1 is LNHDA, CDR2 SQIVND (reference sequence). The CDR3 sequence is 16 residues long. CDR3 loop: CASSKRTDPSNQPQHF. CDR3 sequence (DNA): TGTGCCAGTAGTAAAAGGACAGACCCTAGCAATCAGCCCCAGCATTTT.